These 3 T cell receptor beta chains were sequenced from one sample in a study of neoadjuvant anti-PD-1 for oral cavity cancer. Measured with immunoSEQ multiplex PCR; TCRdb has only the in-frame clones, and not every one. The sample includes around 12,000 clones, 50% to 75% of them seen just once. Source: PBMCs, taken before nivolumab (anti-PD-1) treatment. These receptors came from a person aged 40 to 85 with oral cavity squamous cell carcinoma.

The chain has TRBV5-6 and TRBJ2-3, with 13 bases matching TRBD2. Germline V gene lookup returns CDR1 SGHDT and CDR2 YYEEEE. The CDR3 extends over 16 amino acids. J gave up 6 bases and V 0 bases, and 4 bases lay outside the gene matches. The CDR3: CASSLGTSGGVDTQYF. CDR3 nucleotides: TGTGCCAGCAGCTTGGGAACTAGCGGGGGGGTGGATACGCAGTATTTT.

The rearrangement joins TRBV10-3 to TRBJ2-5; TRBD2 matches at 16 bases. The germline gives CDR1 ENHRY, CDR2 SYGVKD. There are 16 residues in the CDR3. Trimming cost V 4 bases and J 5 bases; bases outside gene matches: 4. CDR3 DNA sequence: TGTGCCATCAGTGCGGGGACTAGCGGGGGGGTGGAGACCCAGTACTTC. This gives the protein CAISAGTSGGVETQYF.

This chain connects TRBV5-1 to TRBJ2-5; D is possibly TRBD2 (6 bases). The CDR3 runs to 13 residues. V lost 0 bases, J lost 4 bases, and 7 bases lay in between. In germline, CDR1 is SGHRS, CDR2 YFSETQ. The CDR3 reads CASSLAGGETQYF. The CDR3 nucleotides read TGCGCCAGCAGCTTGGCCGGGGGAGAGACCCAGTACTTC. The full variable domain, its missing parts supplied by reference TRBV5-1 and TRBJ2-5, is KAGVTQTPRYLIKTRGQQVTLSCSPISGHRSVSWYQQTPGQGLQFLFEYFSETQRNKGNFPGRFSGRQFSNSRSEMNVSTLELGDSALYLCASSLAGGETQYFGPGTRLLVL.